The 14 T cell receptor beta chains presented below share a single source sample, sequenced in a study of cytomegalovirus exposure and HLA in healthy donors. The assay was immunoSEQ multiplex PCR, and TCRdb's table has in-frame clones only and misses some. The sample consists of 95,000 to 150,000 clones, roughly 87% of them appearing once. The specimen sequenced was PBMCs. The source is a woman younger than 30 in good health and CMV-seronegative.

The sample holds one count of this clone. V and J are TRBV11-2 and TRBJ2-3; no reliable D call. Germline CDR1 and CDR2: SGHAT and FQNNGV. CDR3 length equals 15 residues. The germline V and J ends were trimmed by 6 bases and 0 bases, with 13 bases remaining between them. The CDR3 spells CASRLMRISTDTQYF. In DNA form, the CDR3 reads TGTGCCAGCAGGCTTATGCGAATTAGCACAGATACGCAGTATTTT.

This rearrangement joins TRBV7-6 to TRBJ1-5; 7 bases are a match to TRBD1. The CDR3 covers 13 residues. CDR1 and CDR2 (germline): SGHVS, FNYEAQ. The trim removed 8 bases at V and 5 bases at J, leaving 6 bases unmatched. The CDR3 loop reads CASGGGRDQPQHF. The CDR3 DNA reads TGTGCCAGCGGAGGGGGCAGGGATCAGCCCCAGCATTTT.

The chain couples TRBV11-2 to TRBJ1-4, with TRBD1 as a possible D gene (6 bases). Germline values: CDR1 SGHAT, CDR2 FQNNGV. The CDR3 consists of 14 residues. V dropped 10 bases and J dropped 3 bases, with 15 bases sitting between them. The chain's CDR3 is CATLKGQPNEKLFF. Written as DNA, the CDR3 is TGTGCCACCCTAAAAGGACAGCCTAATGAAAAACTGTTTTTT. Full variable domain (remainder filled in from reference TRBV11-2 and TRBJ1-4): EAGVAQSPRYKIIEKRQSVAFWCNPISGHATLYWYQQILGQGPKLLIQFQNNGVVDDSQLPKDRFSAERLKGVDSTLKIQPAKLEDSAVYLCATLKGQPNEKLFFGSGTQLSVL.

This CDR3 reads CASTLEAVNYGYTF. The CDR3 nucleotides are TGTGCCAGTACTCTAGAGGCTGTTAACTATGGCTACACCTTC. V usage is TRBV19 and J usage is TRBJ1-2, with no clear D. From germline, CDR1 is LNHDA and CDR2 SQIVND (reference sequence). This CDR3 has 14 residues. Trimming pared 7 bases from V and 1 base from J, leaving 13 bases between. Supplemented by reference TRBV19 and TRBJ1-2, the full variable domain reads DGGITQSPKYLFRKEGQNVTLSCEQNLNHDAMYWYRQDPGQGLRLIYYSQIVNDFQKGDIAEGYSVSREKKESFPLTVTSAQKNPTAFYLCASTLEAVNYGYTFGSGTRLTVV.

The chain carries TRBV18 and TRBJ2-5; 10 nucleotides match TRBD1. Trimming at V came to 2 bases and at J to 2 bases, leaving 5 bases not matched to a gene. CDR1 is KGHSH and CDR2 is LQKENI in the germline V gene. The CDR3 has 16 residues. The chain's CDR3 is CASSPVGTGAQETQYF. Written as DNA, the CDR3 is TGTGCCAGCTCACCAGTCGGGACAGGGGCGCAAGAGACCCAGTACTTC.

The genes are TRBV10-2 and TRBJ2-1; TRBD2 might be the D (6 bases). The germline V gene encodes CDR1 WSHSY and CDR2 SAAADI. CDR3 length: 13 amino acids. The V gene lost 9 bases and the J gene lost 5 bases, with 14 bases spanning the gap. The CDR3: CASRRDFDNEQFF. The CDR3 DNA reads as TGCGCCAGTAGGCGGGACTTCGACAATGAGCAGTTCTTC.

This clone has just a few counts. V is TRBV6-6 and J is TRBJ1-3, with TRBD1 matching 10 bases. Germline V gene lookup returns CDR1 MNHNY and CDR2 SVGAGI (reference sequence). V was pared by 5 bases and J by 6 bases, with 4 bases of the junction left unmatched. CDR3 length: 14 residues. CDR3 in DNA: TGTGCCAGCAGTCCCCGACAGGGGGCAAACACCATATATTTT. Protein sequence: CASSPRQGANTIYF.

This chain uses TRBV10-1 with TRBJ2-3; weak D call: TRBD2 (6 bases). V gave up 2 bases and J gave up 3 bases, with 18 bases separating them. This CDR3 has 17 amino acids. CDR1 and CDR2 (germline): WNHNN, SYGVQD (reference sequence). The CDR3 is CASSEGGESASTDTQYF. The DNA of the CDR3 is TGCGCCAGCAGTGAGGGAGGGGAATCCGCCTCTACAGATACGCAGTATTTT.

CDR3 DNA sequence: TGTGCCAGCAGTGACCACCGTCGACTAGCGGGAATCGCCGGGGAGCTGTTTTTT. It specifies CASSDHRRLAGIAGELFF. The rearrangement uses TRBV25-1 and TRBJ2-2, with 11 positions matching TRBD2. Germline values: CDR1 MGHDK, CDR2 SYGVNS. The CDR3 loop spans 18 amino acids. The V gene end was trimmed by 3 bases and the J gene end by 6 bases; junction bases not matched to a gene: 12.

V is TRBV18 and J is TRBJ1-2, with D possibly being TRBD1 (5 bases). There are 13 residues in the CDR3. V shed 2 bases and J shed 6 bases, with 10 bases lying between them. Germline CDR1 is KGHSH and CDR2 is LQKENI. The CDR3 reads CASSPGQDNGYTF. DNA for the CDR3: TGTGCCAGCTCACCAGGGCAGGACAATGGCTACACCTTC. Looking up the rest from reference TRBV18 and TRBJ1-2 gives the full variable domain: NAGVMQNPRHLVRRRGQEARLRCSPMKGHSHVYWYRQLPEEGLKFMVYLQKENIIDESGMPKERFSAEFPKEGPSILRIQQVVRGDSAAYFCASSPGQDNGYTFGSGTRLTVV.

This chain connects TRBV7-9 to TRBJ1-5; D gene uncertain. Trimming took off 5 bases at V and 4 bases at J, with 18 bases between the two ends. The CDR3 consists of 16 residues. The germline V gene encodes CDR1 SEHNR and CDR2 FQNEAQ (reference sequence). The CDR3 here is CASSGMAGSGNQPQHF. The CDR3 DNA follows: TGTGCCAGCAGCGGAATGGCGGGCAGTGGGAATCAGCCCCAGCATTTT. Full variable domain (rest looked up from reference TRBV7-9 and TRBJ1-5): DTGVSQNPRHKITKRGQNVTFRCDPISEHNRLYWYRQTLGQGPEFLTYFQNEAQLEKSRLLSDRFSAERPKGSFSTLEIQRTEQGDSAMYLCASSGMAGSGNQPQHFGDGTRLSIL.

V is TRBV6-1 and J is TRBJ1-5; 8 nucleotides match TRBD1. There are 15 residues in the CDR3. V lost 5 bases and J lost 2; bases outside the gene matches: 5. Germline V gene data show CDR1 as MNHNS and CDR2 as SASEGT. CDR3 residues: CASSPQGVGNQPQHF. The CDR3 nucleotides read TGTGCCAGCAGTCCACAGGGGGTGGGCAATCAGCCCCAGCATTTT.

V gene TRBV15 combines with J gene TRBJ2-7; D possibly corresponds to TRBD2 (5 bases). Germline V gene data show CDR1 as LNHNV and CDR2 as YYDKDF (reference sequence). The CDR3 covers 17 residues. V gave up 5 bases and J gave up 2 bases, with 22 bases separating them. For the CDR3, the DNA is TGTGCCACCAGCCCGCCCCCCTGGCTAGCCGACGCCTACGAGCAGTACTTC. Encoded protein: CATSPPPWLADAYEQYF.

V and J are TRBV18 and TRBJ2-7; D perhaps matches TRBD2 (6 bases). CDR3 length: 14 residues. V shed 6 bases and J shed 3 bases, with 15 bases lying between them. From germline, CDR1 is KGHSH and CDR2 LQKENI. Here the CDR3 reads CASSAAGLSYEQYF. In nucleotides, the CDR3 is TGTGCCAGCTCGGCTGCGGGACTTAGCTACGAGCAGTACTTC.